These 6 T cell receptor beta chains were all obtained from the same sample, sequenced in a study of beta chain features in type 1 diabetes. Whole-study findings and limits: Type 1 diabetes patients had TCRB CDR3s that were shorter (moderately but significantly so) in all four CD4+ subsets.

The study reverse transcribed the entire isolated RNA, so it sequenced expressed TCRB transcripts. The table came from immunoSEQ multiplex PCR; TCRdb's copy has only in-frame clones and leaves some out. The sample lists 200,000 to 300,000 clones; 11% to 15% were seen once. For these receptors, no antigen is known. Sample: naive CD4+ T cells from blood. These receptors were taken from a man aged 25-40 years with type 1 diabetes.

This clone was seen more than once but under ten times. The rearrangement uses TRBV6-1 and TRBJ1-5; D gene unclear. The CDR3 runs to 13 residues. In germline, CDR1 is MNHNS, CDR2 SASEGT. V was clipped by 10 bases and J by 2 bases, with 12 bases between them. The CDR3 loop is CATRRDGNQPQHF. Written as DNA, the CDR3 is TGTGCCACCAGGCGCGATGGCAATCAGCCCCAGCATTTT.

This sequence joins TRBV28 and TRBJ1-1; D might be TRBD1 (5 bases). CDR1 and CDR2 (germline): MDHEN, SYDVKM. This CDR3 comprises 14 residues. V shed 6 bases and J shed 4 bases, with 15 bases lying between them. The CDR3 sequence is CASRRGGHGTEAFF. CDR3 bases: TGTGCCAGCAGACGGGGGGGTCATGGCACTGAAGCTTTCTTT. Combining the CDR3 with reference TRBV28 and TRBJ1-1 gives the whole variable domain DVKVTQSSRYLVKRTGEKVFLECVQDMDHENMFWYRQDPGLGLRLIYFSYDVKMKEKGDIPEGYSVSREKKERFSLILESASTNQTSMYLCASRRGGHGTEAFFGQGTRLTVV.

The chain combines TRBV9 with TRBJ2-1, with TRBD2 identical over 11 bases. This CDR3 comprises 14 residues. J was trimmed by 4 bases and V by 6 bases; bases with no gene match: 3. The germline V gene encodes CDR1 SGDLS and CDR2 YYNGEE. CDR3 bases: TGTGCCAGCAACCGACTAGCGGGGTACAATGAGCAGTTCTTC. Its protein product is CASNRLAGYNEQFF.

The rearrangement links TRBV9 to TRBJ2-1; 9 bases agree with TRBD1. With V trimmed by 2 bases and J by 3 bases, 3 bases remained unmatched. Germline V lookup: CDR1 SGDLS, CDR2 YYNGEE. This CDR3 has 15 residues. CDR3 in amino acids: CASSVRDRDYNEQFF. The DNA of the CDR3 is TGTGCCAGCAGCGTCCGGGACAGGGACTACAATGAGCAGTTCTTC.

This clone turned up a few times. The gene calls are TRBV6-5 and TRBJ2-1; 7 positions agree with TRBD1. Per germline, CDR1 MNHEY and CDR2 SVGAGI. J gave up 1 base and V 2 bases, and 2 bases lay outside the gene matches. The CDR3 consists of 15 residues. For the CDR3, the DNA is TGTGCCAGCAGTTACCCAGGGGGTTCCTACAATGAGCAGTTCTTC. It yields the protein CASSYPGGSYNEQFF.

This clone appeared a few times. The CDR3 bases are TGTGCCAGCAGCTCTCCGGGGGGTTCCAACGAGCAGTACTTC. Protein: CASSSPGGSNEQYF. V gene TRBV11-2 combines with J gene TRBJ2-7; 7 nucleotides align to TRBD2. CDR1 and CDR2 (germline): SGHAT, FQNNGV. With 4 bases clipped from V and 5 bases from J, the junction kept 8 bases outside the gene matches. The CDR3 runs to 14 residues.